The 12 T cell receptor beta chains below come from one sample, sequenced in a study of cytomegalovirus exposure and HLA in healthy donors. The PCR was carried out with 60 Vbeta primers and 13 Jbeta primers. Assay used: immunoSEQ multiplex PCR; TCRdb lists only in-frame clones, some missing. The sample contains about 91,000 clones, under 75% of which appear only once. The sequencing input was PBMCs. The receptors stem from a female donor in good health and CMV-seronegative.

The chain joins TRBV9 to TRBJ2-3, with 11 bases that match TRBD2. V trimming: 7 bases; J trimming: 0 bases; junction bases outside the gene matches: 13. The CDR3 consists of 18 residues. The germline V gene encodes CDR1 SGDLS and CDR2 YYNGEE. The DNA of the CDR3 is TGTGCCAGCGGAACCGGGACTAGCGGCTCCACTAGCACAGATACGCAGTATTTT. Protein: CASGTGTSGSTSTDTQYF.

This clone was observed a few times. An end of the junction differs from the germline gene, which may be a read error. The chain carries TRBV7-9 and TRBJ2-5; a possible D gene is TRBD1 (6 bases). Germline values: CDR1 SEHNR, CDR2 FQNEAQ (reference sequence). The CDR3 covers 15 residues. The CDR3 DNA reads TGTTCCAGCAGCGCCACAGGGCGTCACCAAGAGACCCAGTACTTC. It is translated as CSSSATGRHQETQYF.

The chain combines TRBV6-1 with TRBJ1-3; 10 bases agree with TRBD1. Germline V gives CDR1 MNHNS, CDR2 SASEGT. Germline trimming cut 7 bases from V and 2 bases from J; bases unmatched to any gene: 2. CDR3 length: 14 residues. As DNA, the CDR3 is TGTGCCAGCATCGACAGGGGGCCTGGAAACACCATATATTTT. Amino acids: CASIDRGPGNTIYF.

This rearrangement joins TRBV27 to TRBJ2-5, with TRBD1 matching over 10 bases. The CDR3 sequence is 15 residues long. Germline CDR1 MNHEY, CDR2 SMNVEV (reference sequence). V trimming: 6 bases; J trimming: 6 bases; junction bases outside the gene matches: 10. CDR3 coding DNA: TGTGCCAGCAGGCGAACCGGGACAGGGGTACAGACCCAGTACTTC. It yields the protein CASRRTGTGVQTQYF.

This clone was detected only a few times. The V and J genes are TRBV7-2 and TRBJ2-7; D unresolved. Germline assignment: CDR1 SGHTA and CDR2 FQGNSA. Trimming cost V 5 bases and J 3 bases, with 11 bases left between them. This CDR3 is 13 amino acids long. The CDR3 spells CASSAASDYEQYF. CDR3 sequence (DNA): TGTGCCAGCAGCGCAGCAAGCGACTACGAGCAGTACTTC.

The V call is TRBV6-4, the J call TRBJ2-3; TRBD1 is a possible D gene (5 bases). Trimming removed 0 bases from V and 0 bases from J, with 7 bases in between. Germline V gene sequence: CDR1 MRHNA, CDR2 SNTAGT. The CDR3 has 15 residues. CDR3 sequence (DNA): TGTGCCAGCAGTGACTCAGGGGCTAGCACAGATACGCAGTATTTT. Translation gives CASSDSGASTDTQYF.

This clone was picked up one time. In the same sample, other DNA sequences code for this CDR3. The chain couples TRBV6-5 to TRBJ2-7, with D maybe TRBD2 (6 bases). The germline V gene has CDR1 MNHEY and CDR2 SVGAGI. The CDR3 is made up of 15 amino acids. Deletions cut 6 bases from V and 0 bases from J, with 15 bases between. DNA of the CDR3: TGTGCCAGCAGCCTTCTCGCGGGAAGCTCCTACGAGCAGTACTTC. Protein: CASSLLAGSSYEQYF.

The chain carries TRBV9 and TRBJ1-2; 9 nucleotides line up with TRBD1. Losses at the gene ends were 7 bases for V and 7 bases for J; bases not matched to a gene: 8. Germline loops: CDR1 SGDLS, CDR2 YYNGEE. This CDR3 region has 13 residues. This CDR3 reads CASGISTGGGYTF. The CDR3 nucleotides read TGTGCCAGCGGTATATCGACAGGGGGTGGCTACACCTTC.

J is TRBJ2-1 and V is TRBV14, with 10 bases aligning to TRBD2. The J segment lost 4 bases and the V segment lost 0 bases, leaving 3 bases of the junction unmatched. The CDR3 runs 16 residues. The germline gives CDR1 SGHDN, CDR2 FVKESK. CDR3 loop: CASSQEPAGGYNEQFF. CDR3 nucleotide sequence: TGTGCCAGCAGCCAAGAACCAGCGGGGGGGTACAATGAGCAGTTCTTC.

The J gene is TRBJ2-1, the V gene TRBV27; TRBD2 matches 10 bases. CDR1 is MNHEY and CDR2 is SMNVEV in the germline V gene (reference sequence). This CDR3 has 17 amino acids. The ends lost 2 bases at V and 0 bases at J; junction bases unmatched: 4. This chain's CDR3 is CASSLPASGSSYNEQFF. The CDR3, as DNA: TGTGCCAGCAGTTTACCGGCTAGCGGGAGCTCCTACAATGAGCAGTTCTTC.

The rearrangement links TRBV18 to TRBJ2-1, with D possibly being TRBD2 (5 bases). The CDR3 extends over 14 amino acids. Trimming took 2 bases from V and 2 from J, leaving 7 bases between them. Per the germline V gene, CDR1 is KGHSH and CDR2 is LQKENI. The CDR3 region is CASSPGLTYNEQFF. The CDR3 DNA sequence: TGTGCCAGCTCACCAGGACTTACCTACAATGAGCAGTTCTTC.

This chain connects TRBV5-1 to TRBJ2-7; 8 bases align to TRBD2. Trimming took 4 bases from V and 7 from J; bases not matched to a gene: 4. CDR1 is SGHRS and CDR2 is YFSETQ in the germline V gene. This CDR3 region has 12 residues. CDR3 loop: CASSVRGGEQYF. In nucleotides, the CDR3 is TGCGCCAGCAGCGTCCGGGGGGGAGAGCAGTACTTC.